This T cell receptor beta chain was captured in a study of cytomegalovirus exposure and HLA in healthy donors. Study outcomes and limitations: Versus the approximately 700-donor mean, an Asian-associated ancestry cluster reportedly showed fewer N-insertions in a later analysis.

In the PCR, 60 Vbeta and 13 Jbeta primers were used. Profiling relied on immunoSEQ multiplex PCR, and the TCRdb table lists in-frame clones only, not all of them. The sample lists tens of thousands of clones; approximately 80% were seen once. This clone showed up just once. The target antigen is unknown. The ends lost 4 bases at V and 0 bases at J; junction bases unmatched: 4. The V gene's germline CDR1 is LNHDA and CDR2 SQIVND (reference sequence). The CDR3 runs 16 residues. This receptor was obtained from a male donor in good health and CMV-seronegative. Material for sequencing was PBMCs. V usage is TRBV19 and J usage is TRBJ1-5, with TRBD1 matching over 9 bases. The DNA of the CDR3 is TGTGCCAGTAGTAGCGGGACAGGGTATAGCAATCAGCCCCAGCATTTT. Translating gives CASSSGTGYSNQPQHF. Drawing the rest from reference TRBV19 and TRBJ1-5, the complete variable domain is DGGITQSPKYLFRKEGQNVTLSCEQNLNHDAMYWYRQDPGQGLRLIYYSQIVNDFQKGDIAEGYSVSREKKESFPLTVTSAQKNPTAFYLCASSSGTGYSNQPQHFGDGTRLSIL.